This T cell receptor (beta chain) is from a study of cytomegalovirus exposure and HLA in healthy donors. Nominally healthy donors provided the samples, though records likely missed some immune exposures. The PCR had 60 Vbeta and 13 Jbeta primers. Here immunoSEQ multiplex PCR was the method, and the copy in TCRdb shows in-frame clones only, minus some. Recorded for this sample: around 65,000 clones. This CDR3 is 15 amino acids long. Germline V CDR1 and CDR2: MRHNA, SNTAGT. The ends lost 3 bases at V and 1 base at J; junction bases unmatched: 5. The specimen was PBMCs. This sequence originates from a boy between 10 and 17 years old in good health and CMV-seronegative. This chain connects TRBV6-4 to TRBJ2-7, with 8 bases fitting TRBD2. The CDR3 here is CASSDPGLESYEQYF. The CDR3 coding sequence is TGTGCCAGCAGTGATCCGGGACTAGAGTCCTACGAGCAGTACTTC.